Listed below are T cell receptor beta chains from one sample, sequenced in a study of T cell changes during pregnancy in multiple sclerosis. The protocol was immunoSEQ multiplex PCR, while the TCRdb copy is restricted to in-frame clones and leaves out a portion. The sample lists more than 35,000 clones, roughly nine tenths occurring once. The source material was CD4+ T cells from peripheral blood mononuclear cells, sampled in the first trimester of pregnancy. All receptors come from a female donor in good health, enrolled as a control in a pregnancy study. CDR3s include the opening cysteine and the closing phenylalanine or tryptophan. D genes are given only for firm matches. Clone size appears in some rows only: once, few, many, or a class for an expanded clone.

J: TRBJ2-7; V: TRBV5-4; size: -; D: -; CDR3: CASSLDTWGGGQYF; DNA: TGTGCCAGCAGCTTGGACACTTGGGGGGGCGGGCAGTACTTC
J: TRBJ1-5; V: TRBV7-2; size: once; D: -; CDR3: CASSFGRSTDWPQHF; DNA: TGTGCCAGCAGCTTCGGCAGGTCCACGGATTGGCCCCAGCATTTT
J: TRBJ2-5; V: TRBV5-3; size: -; D: TRBD2; CDR3: CARSLGGLGGETQYF; DNA: TGTGCCAGAAGCTTGGGGGGACTAGGCGGGGAGACCCAGTACTTC
J: TRBJ2-7; V: TRBV19; size: -; D: TRBD1; CDR3: CASSIQGVYEQYF; DNA: TGTGCCAGTAGTATTCAGGGGGTCTACGAGCAGTACTTC
J: TRBJ1-3; V: TRBV25-1; size: few; D: -; CDR3: CASSESAGPGNTIYF; DNA: TGTGCCAGCAGTGAATCGGCAGGGCCTGGAAACACCATATATTTT
J: TRBJ2-2; V: TRBV27; size: -; D: -; CDR3: CASFDFTGELFF; DNA: TGTGCCAGTTTTGACTTTACCGGGGAGCTGTTTTTT
J: TRBJ1-2; V: TRBV19; size: -; D: -; CDR3: CASGDRNYGYTF; DNA: TGTGCCAGTGGCGACAGGAACTATGGCTACACCTTC
J: TRBJ2-5; V: TRBV11-3; size: -; D: -; CDR3: CASRGGPGETQYF; DNA: TGTGCCAGCAGGGGGGGGCCGGGGGAGACCCAGTACTTC
J: TRBJ2-7; V: TRBV5-4; size: -; D: TRBD1; CDR3: CASSGQGSSYEQYF; DNA: TGTGCCAGCAGCGGACAGGGGAGCTCCTACGAGCAGTACTTC
J: TRBJ2-3; V: TRBV7-6; size: -; D: -; CDR3: CASSQYSRSSTDTQYF; DNA: TGTGCCAGCAGCCAATACAGCCGCTCTAGCACAGATACGCAGTATTTT
J: TRBJ2-7; V: TRBV11-3; size: -; D: -; CDR3: CASSSSGREQYF; DNA: TGTGCCAGCAGCTCCTCAGGGCGCGAGCAGTACTTC
J: TRBJ1-1; V: TRBV6-6; size: -; D: -; CDR3: CASSYSQGTEAFF; DNA: TGTGCCAGCAGTTACTCACAGGGCACTGAAGCTTTCTTT
J: TRBJ1-6; V: TRBV7-9; size: -; D: -; CDR3: CASSLVGAANNSPLHF; DNA: TGTGCCAGCAGCTTAGTTGGGGCGGCGAATAATTCACCCCTCCACTTT